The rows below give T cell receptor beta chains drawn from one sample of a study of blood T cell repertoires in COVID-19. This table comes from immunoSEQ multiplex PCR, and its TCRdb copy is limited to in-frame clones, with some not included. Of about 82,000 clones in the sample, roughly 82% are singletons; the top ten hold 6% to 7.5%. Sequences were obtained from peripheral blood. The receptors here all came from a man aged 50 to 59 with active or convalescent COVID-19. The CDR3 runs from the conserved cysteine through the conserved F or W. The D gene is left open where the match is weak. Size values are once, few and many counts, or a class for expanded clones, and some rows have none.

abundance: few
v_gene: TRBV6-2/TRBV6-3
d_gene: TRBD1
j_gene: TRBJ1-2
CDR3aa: CASSRGTGAYYGYTF
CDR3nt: TGTGCCAGCAGCCGGGGGACAGGCGCTTACTATGGCTACACCTTC

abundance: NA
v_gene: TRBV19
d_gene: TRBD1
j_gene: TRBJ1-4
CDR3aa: CASSDRGSNEKLFF
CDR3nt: TGTGCCAGTTCCGACAGGGGGTCTAATGAAAAACTGTTTTTT

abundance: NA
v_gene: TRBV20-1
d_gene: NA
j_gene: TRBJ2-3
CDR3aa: CSALWRDTQYF
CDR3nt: TGCAGTGCACTTTGGAGAGATACGCAGTATTTT

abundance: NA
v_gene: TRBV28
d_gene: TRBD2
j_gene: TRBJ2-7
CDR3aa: CASSSLEGGGAYEQYF
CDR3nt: TGTGCCAGCAGTTCCCTGGAAGGCGGGGGGGCTTACGAGCAGTACTTC

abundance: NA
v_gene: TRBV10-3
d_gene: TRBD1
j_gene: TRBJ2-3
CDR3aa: CAISESGTALHTDTQYF
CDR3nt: TGTGCCATCAGTGAGTCCGGGACAGCCTTACACACAGATACGCAGTATTTT

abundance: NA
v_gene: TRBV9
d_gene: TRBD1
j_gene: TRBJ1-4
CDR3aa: CASSVRQGVSNEKLFF
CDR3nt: TGTGCCAGCAGCGTAAGACAGGGCGTATCTAATGAAAAACTGTTTTTT

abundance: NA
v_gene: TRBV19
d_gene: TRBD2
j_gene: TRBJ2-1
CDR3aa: CASRTLAGGEYNEQFF
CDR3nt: TGTGCCAGTAGGACACTAGCGGGGGGTGAGTACAATGAGCAGTTCTTC

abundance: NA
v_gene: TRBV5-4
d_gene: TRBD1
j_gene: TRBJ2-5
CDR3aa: CASSYRGQETQYF
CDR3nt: TGTGCCAGCAGCTACAGGGGGCAGGAGACCCAGTACTTC

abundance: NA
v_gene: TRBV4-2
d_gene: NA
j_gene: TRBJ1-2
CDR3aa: CASRPEGADYGYTF
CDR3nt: TGTGCCAGCAGACCTGAAGGGGCAGACTATGGCTACACCTTC

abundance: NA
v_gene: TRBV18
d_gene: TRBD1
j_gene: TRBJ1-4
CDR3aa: CASSPKGQGAGEKLFF
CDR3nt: TGTGCCAGCTCACCTAAAGGACAGGGGGCAGGAGAAAAACTGTTTTTT